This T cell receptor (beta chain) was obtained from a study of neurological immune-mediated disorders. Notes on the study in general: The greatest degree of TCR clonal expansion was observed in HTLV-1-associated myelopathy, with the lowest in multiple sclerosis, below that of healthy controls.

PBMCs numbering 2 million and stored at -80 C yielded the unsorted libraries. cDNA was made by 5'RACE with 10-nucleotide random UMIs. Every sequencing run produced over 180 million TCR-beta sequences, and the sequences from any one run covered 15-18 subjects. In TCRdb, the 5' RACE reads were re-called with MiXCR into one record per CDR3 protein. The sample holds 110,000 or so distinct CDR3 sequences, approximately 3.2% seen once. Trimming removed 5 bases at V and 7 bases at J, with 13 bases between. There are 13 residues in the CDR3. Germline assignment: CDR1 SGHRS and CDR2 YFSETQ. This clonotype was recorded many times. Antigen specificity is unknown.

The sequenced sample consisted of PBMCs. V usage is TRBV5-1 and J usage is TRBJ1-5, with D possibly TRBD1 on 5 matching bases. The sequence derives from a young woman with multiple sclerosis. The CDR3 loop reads CASRLGVGQPQHF. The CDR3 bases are TGCGCCAGCAGGCTGGGGGTAGGGCAGCCCCAGCATTTT.